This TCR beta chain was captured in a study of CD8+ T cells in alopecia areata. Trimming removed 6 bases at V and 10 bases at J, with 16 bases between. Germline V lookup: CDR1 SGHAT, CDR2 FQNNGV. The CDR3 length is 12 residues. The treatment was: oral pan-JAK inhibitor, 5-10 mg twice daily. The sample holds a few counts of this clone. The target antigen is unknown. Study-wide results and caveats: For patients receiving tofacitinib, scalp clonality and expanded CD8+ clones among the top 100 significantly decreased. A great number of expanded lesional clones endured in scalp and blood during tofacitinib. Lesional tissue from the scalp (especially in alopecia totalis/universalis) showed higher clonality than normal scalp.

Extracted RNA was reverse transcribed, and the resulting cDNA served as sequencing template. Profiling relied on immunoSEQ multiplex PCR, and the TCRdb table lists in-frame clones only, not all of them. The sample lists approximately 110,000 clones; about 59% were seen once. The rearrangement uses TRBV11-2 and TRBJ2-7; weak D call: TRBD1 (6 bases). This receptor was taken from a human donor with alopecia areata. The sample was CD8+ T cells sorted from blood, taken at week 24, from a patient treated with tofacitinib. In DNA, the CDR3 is TGTGCCAGCAGGGCCCGTAGGGACATACAGTACTTC. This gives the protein CASRARRDIQYF.